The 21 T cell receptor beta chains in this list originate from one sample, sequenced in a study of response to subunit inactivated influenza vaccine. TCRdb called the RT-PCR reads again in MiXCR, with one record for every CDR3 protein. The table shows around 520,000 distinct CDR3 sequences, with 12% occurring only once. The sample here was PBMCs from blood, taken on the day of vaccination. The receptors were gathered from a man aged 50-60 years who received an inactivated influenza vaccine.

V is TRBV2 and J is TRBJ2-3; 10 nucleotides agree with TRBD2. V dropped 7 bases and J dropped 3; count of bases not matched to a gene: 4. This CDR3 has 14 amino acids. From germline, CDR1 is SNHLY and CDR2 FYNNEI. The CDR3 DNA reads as TGTGCCAGCACTAGCGGGAGAGAAACAGATACGCAGTATTTT. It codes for CASTSGRETDTQYF.

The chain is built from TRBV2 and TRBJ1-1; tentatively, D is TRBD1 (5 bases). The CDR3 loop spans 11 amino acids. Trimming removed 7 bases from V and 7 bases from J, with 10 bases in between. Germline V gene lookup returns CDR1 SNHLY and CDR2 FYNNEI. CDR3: CASISGGEAFF. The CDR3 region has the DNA TGTGCCAGCATTTCCGGGGGTGAAGCTTTCTTT. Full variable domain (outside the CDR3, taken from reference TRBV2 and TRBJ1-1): EPEVTQTPSHQVTQMGQEVILRCVPISNHLYFYWYRQILGQKVEFLVSFYNNEISEKSEIFDDQFSVERPDGSNFTLKIRSTKLEDSAMYFCASISGGEAFFGQGTRLTVV.

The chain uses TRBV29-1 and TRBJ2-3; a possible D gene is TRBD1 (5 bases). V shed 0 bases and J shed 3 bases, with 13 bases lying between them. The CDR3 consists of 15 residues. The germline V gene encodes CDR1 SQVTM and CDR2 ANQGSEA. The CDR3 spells CSVEDPWQGTDTQYF. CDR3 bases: TGCAGCGTTGAAGATCCCTGGCAGGGTACAGATACGCAGTATTTT.

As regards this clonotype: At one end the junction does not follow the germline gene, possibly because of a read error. As DNA, the CDR3 is TGCGCCAGCAGTGACAATCCGAGACAGGCCAATCGGCCCCAGCATTTT. It encodes CASSDNPRQANRPQHF. The chain employs TRBV10-2 and TRBJ1-5; TRBD1 is a possible D gene (6 bases). Germline loops: CDR1 WSHSY, CDR2 SAAADI. The CDR3 runs to 16 residues.

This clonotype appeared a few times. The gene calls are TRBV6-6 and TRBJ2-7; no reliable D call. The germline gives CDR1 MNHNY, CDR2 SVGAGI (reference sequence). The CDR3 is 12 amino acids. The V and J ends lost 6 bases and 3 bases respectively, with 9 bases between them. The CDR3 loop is CASSHDYYEQYF. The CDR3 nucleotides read TGTGCCAGCAGCCACGATTACTACGAGCAGTACTTC.

CDR3 sequence: CASSPHGGLNYGYTF. The DNA of the CDR3 is TGTGCCAGCAGCCCCCATGGGGGGCTGAACTATGGCTACACCTTC. The V call is TRBV9, the J call TRBJ1-2; D possibly corresponds to TRBD1 (6 bases). Germline CDR1 and CDR2: SGDLS and YYNGEE. The CDR3 length is 15 residues. The V end was cut by 4 bases, the J end by 2 bases, with 15 bases between.

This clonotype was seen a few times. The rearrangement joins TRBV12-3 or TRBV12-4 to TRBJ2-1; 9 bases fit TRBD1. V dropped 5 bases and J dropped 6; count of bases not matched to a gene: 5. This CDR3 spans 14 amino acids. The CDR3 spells CASSPGTGPNEQFF. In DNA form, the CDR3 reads TGTGCCAGCAGTCCCGGGACAGGGCCCAATGAGCAGTTCTTC.

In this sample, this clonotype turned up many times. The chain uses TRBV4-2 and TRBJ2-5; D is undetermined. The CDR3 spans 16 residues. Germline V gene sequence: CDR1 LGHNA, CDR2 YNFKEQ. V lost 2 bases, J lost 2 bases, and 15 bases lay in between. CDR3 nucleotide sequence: TGTGCCAGCAGCCAAAACGGCGGCCATGTTCAAGAGACCCAGTACTTC. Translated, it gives CASSQNGGHVQETQYF.

The CDR3 nucleotides read TGTGCCAGCAGCACTTTCTCCAGGGGGACCGGGGAGCTGTTTTTT. Protein sequence: CASSTFSRGTGELFF. The V call is TRBV7-8, the J call TRBJ2-2; TRBD1 aligns across 7 bases. Germline CDR1 SGHVS, CDR2 FQNEAQ. The CDR3 length is 15 residues. The J segment lost 5 bases and the V segment lost 5 bases, leaving 8 bases of the junction unmatched.

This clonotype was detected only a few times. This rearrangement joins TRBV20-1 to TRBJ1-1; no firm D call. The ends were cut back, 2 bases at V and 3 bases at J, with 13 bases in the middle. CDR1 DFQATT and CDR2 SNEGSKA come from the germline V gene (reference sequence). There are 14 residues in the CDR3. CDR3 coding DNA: TGCAGTGCTAGATCCATCACAGCTTACACTGAAGCTTTCTTT. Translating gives CSARSITAYTEAFF.

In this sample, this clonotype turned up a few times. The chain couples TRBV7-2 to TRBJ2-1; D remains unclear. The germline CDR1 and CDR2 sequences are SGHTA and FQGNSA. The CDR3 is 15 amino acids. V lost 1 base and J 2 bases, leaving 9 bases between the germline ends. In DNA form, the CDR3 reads TGTGCCAGCAGCTTAGGCGGCGTGGCCTACAATGAGCAGTTCTTC. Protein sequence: CASSLGGVAYNEQFF.

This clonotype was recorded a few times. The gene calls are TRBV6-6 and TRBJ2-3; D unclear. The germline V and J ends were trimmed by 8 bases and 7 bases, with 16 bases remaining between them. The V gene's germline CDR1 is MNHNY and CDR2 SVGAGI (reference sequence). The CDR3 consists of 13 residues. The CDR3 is CASSPGPPYTQYF. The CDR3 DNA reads TGTGCCAGCTCTCCGGGTCCCCCATATACGCAGTATTTT.

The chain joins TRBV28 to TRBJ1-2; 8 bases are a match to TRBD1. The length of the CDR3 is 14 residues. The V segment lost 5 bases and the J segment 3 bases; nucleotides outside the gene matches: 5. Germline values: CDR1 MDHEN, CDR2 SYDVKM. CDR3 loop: CASSTPTGDYGYTF. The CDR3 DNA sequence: TGTGCCAGCAGTACCCCGACAGGGGACTATGGCTACACCTTC.

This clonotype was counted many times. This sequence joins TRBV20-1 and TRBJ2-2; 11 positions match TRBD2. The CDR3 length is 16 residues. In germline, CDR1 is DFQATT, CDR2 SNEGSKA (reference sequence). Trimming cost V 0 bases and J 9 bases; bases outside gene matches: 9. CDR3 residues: CSARDGSSGGHRELFF. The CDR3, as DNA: TGCAGTGCTAGAGATGGTTCTAGCGGGGGGCACCGGGAGCTGTTTTTT.

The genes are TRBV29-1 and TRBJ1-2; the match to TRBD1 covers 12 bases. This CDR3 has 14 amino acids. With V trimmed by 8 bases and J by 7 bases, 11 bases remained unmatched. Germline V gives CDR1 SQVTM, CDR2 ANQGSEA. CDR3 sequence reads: CSIRPGQGARGYTF. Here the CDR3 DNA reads TGCAGCATTCGTCCGGGACAGGGGGCGCGTGGCTACACCTTC.

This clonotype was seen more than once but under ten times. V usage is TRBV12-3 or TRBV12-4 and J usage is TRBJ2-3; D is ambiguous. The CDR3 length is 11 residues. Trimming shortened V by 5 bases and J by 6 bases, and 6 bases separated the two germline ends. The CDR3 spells CASSDRDTQYF. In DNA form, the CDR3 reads TGTGCCAGCAGTGATAGGGATACGCAGTATTTT.

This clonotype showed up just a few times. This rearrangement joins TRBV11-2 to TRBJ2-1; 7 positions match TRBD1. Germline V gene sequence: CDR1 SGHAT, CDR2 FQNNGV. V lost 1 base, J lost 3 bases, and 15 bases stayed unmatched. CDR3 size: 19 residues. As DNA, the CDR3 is TGTGCCAGCAGCTTAGTTTTTTGGTGGAGGCAGGGGGACTACAATGAGCAGTTCTTC. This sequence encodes CASSLVFWWRQGDYNEQFF.

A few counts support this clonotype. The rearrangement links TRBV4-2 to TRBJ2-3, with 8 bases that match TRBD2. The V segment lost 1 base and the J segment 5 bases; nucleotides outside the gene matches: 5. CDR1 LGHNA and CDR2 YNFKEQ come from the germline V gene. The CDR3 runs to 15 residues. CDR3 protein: CASSQVSGRQDTQYF. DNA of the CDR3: TGTGCCAGCAGCCAAGTCAGCGGGAGACAAGATACGCAGTATTTT.

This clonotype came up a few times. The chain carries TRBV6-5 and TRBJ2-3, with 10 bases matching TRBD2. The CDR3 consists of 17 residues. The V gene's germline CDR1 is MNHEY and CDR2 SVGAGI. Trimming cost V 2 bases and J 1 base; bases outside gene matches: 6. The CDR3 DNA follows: TGTGCCAGCAGTTACACACTCCTAGCGGGGGGCACAGATACGCAGTATTTT. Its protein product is CASSYTLLAGGTDTQYF.

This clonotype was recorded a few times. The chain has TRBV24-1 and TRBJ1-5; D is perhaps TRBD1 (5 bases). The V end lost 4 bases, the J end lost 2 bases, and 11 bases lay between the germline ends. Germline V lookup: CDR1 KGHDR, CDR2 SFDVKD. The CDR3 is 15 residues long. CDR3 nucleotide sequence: TGTGCCACCAGTGAAACAGGAGGCCGCAATCAGCCCCAGCATTTT. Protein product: CATSETGGRNQPQHF.

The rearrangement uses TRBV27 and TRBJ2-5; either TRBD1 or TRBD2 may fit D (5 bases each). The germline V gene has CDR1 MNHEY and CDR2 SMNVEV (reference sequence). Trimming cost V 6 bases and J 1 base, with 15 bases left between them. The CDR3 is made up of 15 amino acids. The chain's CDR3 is CASSPLGDTQETQYF. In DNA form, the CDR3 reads TGTGCCAGCAGCCCCTTGGGGGATACCCAAGAGACCCAGTACTTC.